The rows below give T cell receptor beta chains drawn from one sample of a study of brain metastases from non-small cell lung cancer. Clones were sequenced by immunoSEQ multiplex PCR, and TCRdb holds only the in-frame ones, with some missing. Of approximately 3,500 clones in the sample, about nine tenths were seen once. The sample comprised primary lung tumor tissue. These receptors originate from a donor at least 40 years old with non-small cell lung cancer. The CDR3 runs from the conserved cysteine through the conserved F or W. D genes are given only for firm matches. Clone size is stated in some rows and not others, as once, few, many or a class when expanded.

J gene	clone size	D gene	V gene	CDR3 DNA	CDR3 protein
TRBJ2-5	NA	TRBD1	TRBV6-1	TGTGCCAGCAGTGAAGCGCGACAGGGGGCGGCTACTCAAGAGACCCAGTACTTC	CASSEARQGAATQETQYF
TRBJ2-7	NA	NA	TRBV5-6	TGTGCCAGCAGCCTTGATGACGGGGCCTACGAGCAGTACTTC	CASSLDDGAYEQYF
TRBJ1-1	NA	NA	TRBV27	TGTGCCAGCCGTCCTGATACAGGAAAAACTGAAGCTTTCTTT	CASRPDTGKTEAFF
TRBJ1-1	NA	NA	TRBV6-5	TGTGCCAGCAGCTCCTTTTCTGAAGCTTTCTTT	CASSSFSEAFF
TRBJ1-1	few	NA	TRBV30	TGTGCCTGGAGTGTCTCAGTGTTGACTGAAGCTTTCTTT	CAWSVSVLTEAFF
TRBJ1-4	NA	NA	TRBV4-1	TGCGCCAGCTCCCGGTCGGAGATTAATGAAAAACTGTTTTTT	CASSRSEINEKLFF
TRBJ2-7	NA	TRBD1	TRBV4-1	TGCGCCAGCAGCTTGGGGACAGGGAGTAAAAACGAGCAGTACTTC	CASSLGTGSKNEQYF
TRBJ2-1	NA	TRBD2	TRBV5-1	TGCGCCAGCAGCGAGGCGGGGGGGCTGGGTGAGCAGTTCTTC	CASSEAGGLGEQFF
TRBJ2-7	NA	NA	TRBV10-3	TGTGCCATCAGTGAGTCGACAGACCGTGACGAACAGTACTTC	CAISESTDRDEQYF
TRBJ2-5	NA	TRBD2	TRBV7-9	TGTGCCAGCAGCTTAGTTCGGGGGGAAGAGACCCAGTACTTC	CASSLVRGEETQYF
TRBJ2-2	NA	NA	TRBV19	TGTGCCATCAAGGAGAGCGCGAACACCGGGGAGCTGTTTTTT	CAIKESANTGELFF
TRBJ2-5	once	NA	TRBV19	TGTGCCAGTAGTTCCCAGGGGATGGGAGAGACCCAGTACTTC	CASSSQGMGETQYF
TRBJ2-7	NA	TRBD2	TRBV4-1	TGCGCCAGCAGCCTTCGGGGGGGCCTCGAGCAGTACTTC	CASSLRGGLEQYF
TRBJ2-1	NA	TRBD1	TRBV19	TGTGCCAGTAGACCGGAGTGGGGACAGGGACAGTTCTTC	CASRPEWGQGQFF
TRBJ1-2	NA	TRBD1	TRBV13	TGTGCCAGCAGCCACGACAGGGTGAGCTACACCTTC	CASSHDRVSYTF
TRBJ2-1	NA	TRBD1	TRBV5-1	TGCGCCAGCAGCTTGGCGGGACAGGGATTGGGTGAGCAGTTCTTC	CASSLAGQGLGEQFF
TRBJ1-2	NA	TRBD1	TRBV27	TGTGCCAGCAGTGCGACAGGGTCCTATGGCTACACCTTC	CASSATGSYGYTF
TRBJ1-3	NA	TRBD1	TRBV3-1/TRBV3-2	TGTGCCAGCAGCCAAAGAGGGGCAGGGGGCATCTCTGGAAACACCATATATTTT	CASSQRGAGGISGNTIYF
TRBJ2-5	NA	NA	TRBV9	TGTGCCAGCAGCAGGGGGGAGACCCAGTACTTC	CASSRGETQYF
TRBJ2-7	NA	TRBD1	TRBV5-1	TGCGCCAGCAGCTTTGGGACAGGGGTCTACGAGCAGTACTTC	CASSFGTGVYEQYF
TRBJ1-1	NA	TRBD1	TRBV10-3	TGTGCCATCAGTGAGTCTCAGGGACAGGACGATAAAGCTTTCTTT	CAISESQGQDDKAFF
TRBJ2-2	NA	NA	TRBV24-1	TGTGCCACCAGTGGGGTCCTGAGCCGGGAGCTGTTTTTT	CATSGVLSRELFF
TRBJ1-4	NA	NA	TRBV19	TGTGCCAGTAGTATCGCGGACACGTTCAATGAAAAACTGTTTTTT	CASSIADTFNEKLFF
TRBJ1-2	NA	NA	TRBV10-3	TGTGCCATCACCAACGCCGAAGGCTACACCTTC	CAITNAEGYTF